This entry features one T cell receptor beta chain sequence. Which antigen it targets is not known. Taken from the germline V gene (reference sequence), the CDR1 and CDR2 loops are GTSNPN and SVGIG. The CDR3, from cysteine to phenylalanine, totals 14 residues. No coding sequence is recorded. The sample is drawn from a study of T cells expressing NK-cell markers (dated by TCRdb to between 2020 and 2021). About the investigation overall: TCR beta-chain repertoires were profiled in sorted CD3+CD56+NKG2C+, CD3+CD56+NKG2C- and CD3+CD56-NKG2C+ T-cell subsets from about 8 donors. The libraries were sequenced on Illumina HiSeq 2000/2500, MiSeq or NextSeq, producing 2 x 150 bp reads. Of the eight sequenced donors, seven were found to be HCMV-seropositive and one was found to be HCMV-seronegative. All eight donors whose samples were sequenced were randomly selected healthy volunteers, three of them men and five women. The paper's findings and limits, for the study overall: In about six donors, the dominant CD3+CD56+NKG2C+ clonotypes were found to rank among the top 10 CD8+ clonotypes and to make up about 1.0-7.0% of CD8+ T cells. It remained unclear whether the expanded NKG2C-expressing T cell clones were specific for HCMV antigens. Those dominant clonotypes were again the most abundant among CD3+CD56-NKG2C+ cells in four donors, at roughly 25-60.1%.

For sequencing, an Illumina HiSeq 2000 was employed. The TCR beta cDNA libraries were made using 5'RACE template switching, a step that added both a universal primer site and unique molecular identifiers. Priming for cDNA synthesis came from the TCR beta constant segment, and two successive PCR amplification steps followed. On the authors' methods: MIGEC was used to demultiplex reads and group the reads by UMI, and MiTCR was used to assemble and quantify clonotypes. To remove erroneous sequences, TCR cDNA sequences were retained only when supported by two or more reads. The tcR package was used for downstream repertoire analysis, with clonotypes matched between fractions based on CDR3 nucleotide sequence plus V segment. VDJmatch was used to annotate antigen specificity against VDJdb, with one amino acid substitution in CDR3 permitted. With the reads reprocessed by TCRdb, a single entry stands for each CDR3 protein sequence and no DNA is reported. The V and J calls come from TCRdb's annotation, not from the publication. For this sample, the table gives over 150,000 distinct CDR3 sequences. The ten top clones hold roughly a third of the sample.

A commercial ELISA kit detecting HCMV-specific IgG in serum was used to determine HCMV serostatus. Peripheral blood mononuclear cells were isolated from blood by Ficoll density gradient centrifugation. The sequenced sample consisted of blood T cells: a sorted CD56 or NKG2C T cell subset, CD4+ or CD8+ T cells, or bulk PBMC T cells (not recorded which). The TCR was taken from a woman between 50 and 59 years old in good health. Donor details come from another sample of the same person, matched by shared clones. The chain joins TRBV30 to TRBJ2-5; TCRdb's D call, TRBD1, is unchecked because there is no DNA. The CDR3 corresponds to CAWISGTGEETQYF.